Described below is a single T cell receptor beta chain sequence and its context. Its antigen is currently unknown. The table came from immunoSEQ multiplex PCR; TCRdb's copy has only in-frame clones and leaves some out. The sample shows 150,000 or so clones, about four fifths of them seen only once. V gave up 0 bases and J gave up 0 bases, with 10 bases separating them. This CDR3 spans 16 amino acids. Germline lookup yields CDR1 SGDLS and CDR2 YYNGEE. This entry comes from a study of cytotoxic CD8 clonotypes in ibrutinib-treated CLL. General study findings and limits: Private clonotypes, not public ones, expanded at ibrutinib response.

The clonotype comes from a human donor with chronic lymphocytic leukemia. The starting material was PBMCs, obtained after 24 months of ibrutinib treatment. The chain has TRBV9 and TRBJ1-3; D is unresolved. The CDR3 DNA reads as TGTGCCAGCAGCGTAGGTACGCGGACCTCTGGAAACACCATATATTTT. It is translated as CASSVGTRTSGNTIYF.